These 32 T cell receptor beta chains were all obtained from the same sample, sequenced in a study of blood T cell repertoires in COVID-19 (TCRdb year 2020). The library was prepared using the immunoSEQ multiplex PCR assay. In TCRdb, the immuneACCESS table is reduced to in-frame sequences with V and J assigned. These tables do not hold every clone; where another copy was compared, an unresolved V gene accounts for under half, and the others remain unexplained. This sample lists 130,000 or so clones; approximately 80% were detected once. Together, the top ten hold roughly an eighth of the sample. The sample was peripheral blood. These receptors came from a woman aged 60-75 years with acute or convalescent COVID-19.

This clone was detected once. The chain carries TRBV12-3 or TRBV12-4 and TRBJ1-1; D call uncertain. The CDR3 totals 13 residues. Between the trimmed V and J ends, which lost 3 bases and 5 bases, there was a span of 10 bases. CDR3 residues: CASSFGMGTEAFF. DNA of the CDR3: TGTGCCAGCAGTTTCGGGATGGGGACTGAAGCTTTCTTT.

In its sample, this clone was seen once. The V and J genes are TRBV27 and TRBJ1-5; D remains ambiguous. The CDR3 contains 15 residues. Per germline, CDR1 MNHEY and CDR2 SMNVEV (reference sequence). V was clipped by 8 bases and J by 0 bases, with 14 bases between them. Here the CDR3 DNA reads TGTGCCAGCGCCGTTGCCGGTTATAGCAATCAGCCCCAGCATTTT. Protein: CASAVAGYSNQPQHF.

V gene TRBV5-1 combines with J gene TRBJ1-4; no definite D call. CDR1 SGHRS and CDR2 YFSETQ come from the germline V gene. The CDR3 runs 14 residues. V lost 4 bases, J lost 3 bases, and 10 bases lay in between. The CDR3 coding sequence is TGCGCCAGCAGCCAATCCCGGTCTAATGAAAAACTGTTTTTT. This sequence encodes CASSQSRSNEKLFF.

The chain uses TRBV30 and TRBJ1-6; 7 bases are a match to TRBD1. V lost 2 bases to trimming and J lost 10 bases; unmatched junction nucleotides: 11. The CDR3 sequence is 15 residues long. CDR1 GTSNPN and CDR2 SVGIG come from the germline V gene (reference sequence). The CDR3 coding sequence is TGTGCCTGGAGTTACAGACAGGGTACGCGATCACCCCTCCACTTT. Translated: CAWSYRQGTRSPLHF.

The chain links TRBV2 to TRBJ2-1, with 9 nucleotides matching TRBD2. The V and J ends lost 6 bases and 10 bases, in that order; junction bases with no gene match: 10. The CDR3 covers 14 residues. CDR1 and CDR2 (germline): SNHLY, FYNNEI. For the CDR3, the DNA is TGTGCCAGCAGGGGCGGAGCGGGGGGCTTGGAGCAGTTCTTC. It codes for CASRGGAGGLEQFF.

The V gene is TRBV10-3, the J gene TRBJ1-1, with no clear D. Trimming removed 3 bases at V and 5 bases at J, with 16 bases between. The germline V gene encodes CDR1 ENHRY and CDR2 SYGVKD. This CDR3 is 15 amino acids long. The CDR3: CAISEPQAGRTEAFF. DNA of the CDR3: TGTGCCATCAGTGAACCTCAGGCGGGGAGGACTGAAGCTTTCTTT.

The V gene is TRBV19, the J gene TRBJ2-5; 8 nucleotides line up with TRBD1. The ends lost 5 bases at V and 4 bases at J; junction bases unmatched: 6. The CDR3 runs to 14 residues. The germline V gene has CDR1 LNHDA and CDR2 SQIVND (reference sequence). CDR3 residues: CASSSRTGRETQYF. CDR3 nucleotide sequence: TGTGCCAGTAGTTCTAGGACAGGGAGAGAGACCCAGTACTTC.

The V gene is TRBV30, the J gene TRBJ1-1; the D is unclear. The CDR3 covers 12 residues. The V end lost 2 bases, the J end lost 2 bases, and 6 bases lay between the germline ends. Germline loops: CDR1 GTSNPN, CDR2 SVGIG (reference sequence). The CDR3 coding sequence is TGTGCCTGGAGTCACAGTAACACTGAAGCTTTCTTT. It encodes CAWSHSNTEAFF. The whole variable domain, filled in from reference TRBV30 and TRBJ1-1, reads SQTIHQWPATLVQPVGSPLSLECTVEGTSNPNLYWYRQAAGRGLQLLFYSVGIGQISSEVPQNLSASRPQDRQFILSSKKLLLSDSGFYLCAWSHSNTEAFFGQGTRLTVV.

The CDR3 loop is CASSLIRTFGVLDTQYF. The CDR3 DNA reads as TGTGCCAGCAGCCTCATCCGGACATTTGGCGTCTTAGATACGCAGTATTTT. J is TRBJ2-3 and V is TRBV7-2, with D possibly matching TRBD1 (5 bases). The CDR3 is 17 residues long. Germline CDR1 and CDR2: SGHTA and FQGNSA. V gave up 5 bases and J gave up 5 bases, with 23 bases separating them.

The chain recombines TRBV3-1 (or the pseudogene TRBV3-2) with TRBJ1-2; no firm D call. The ends were cut back, 5 bases at V and 6 bases at J, with 13 bases in the middle. Germline assignment: CDR1 LGHDT and CDR2 YNNKEL (reference sequence). This CDR3 comprises 13 residues. The CDR3 loop is CASSRSGVDGYTF. CDR3 nucleotide sequence: TGTGCCAGCAGCAGAAGCGGCGTCGATGGCTACACCTTC.

The chain carries TRBV6-6 and TRBJ1-2; D might be TRBD1 (5 bases). This CDR3 contains 12 residues. In germline, CDR1 is MNHNY, CDR2 SVGAGI (reference sequence). Trimming removed 0 bases from V and 7 bases from J, with 6 bases in between. The CDR3 DNA sequence: TGTGCCAGCAGTTACTCCGGGGGTGGCTACACCTTC. This encodes CASSYSGGGYTF.

The chain uses TRBV5-1 and TRBJ2-7, with a weak D call TRBD2 (5 bases). The ends were cut back, 3 bases at V and 3 bases at J, with 19 bases in the middle. Germline lookup yields CDR1 SGHRS and CDR2 YFSETQ. This CDR3 comprises 16 residues. CDR3 sequence (DNA): TGCGCCAGCAGCTCCTCGCCCGGACTCTCGAACTACGAGCAGTACTTC. This translates into CASSSSPGLSNYEQYF.

The chain recombines TRBV28 with TRBJ1-6; 8 nucleotides match TRBD1. After removal of 4 bases from V and 9 bases from J, the junction contained 8 bases not matched to a gene. Germline V gene data show CDR1 as MDHEN and CDR2 as SYDVKM. The CDR3 loop spans 15 amino acids. The CDR3 region has the DNA TGTGCCAGCAGTTCGACAGGGGTAGGGACTTCACCCCTCCACTTT. Its protein is CASSSTGVGTSPLHF.

The chain has TRBV9 and TRBJ1-3; D gene unclear. Germline V gene data show CDR1 as SGDLS and CDR2 as YYNGEE. This CDR3 is 14 amino acids long. V was pared by 2 bases and J by 2 bases, with 8 bases between. The CDR3 nucleotides read TGTGCCAGCAGCGTCGCGGATCCTGGAAACACCATATATTTT. Amino acid sequence: CASSVADPGNTIYF.

The rearrangement links TRBV11-2 to TRBJ2-7; a possible D gene is TRBD1 (5 bases). The CDR3 has 15 residues. The ends were cut back, 1 base at V and 5 bases at J, with 15 bases in the middle. CDR1 SGHAT and CDR2 FQNNGV come from the germline V gene. The CDR3 DNA reads TGTGCCAGCAGCTTAGTAGGCAGGGCGGTCCACGAGCAGTACTTC. The encoded protein is CASSLVGRAVHEQYF.

This sequence joins TRBV4-1 and TRBJ1-6; the match to TRBD1 covers 7 bases. Losses at the gene ends were 4 bases for V and 3 bases for J; bases not matched to a gene: 18. From germline, CDR1 is MGHRA and CDR2 YSYEKL. The CDR3 contains 20 residues. CDR3 coding DNA: TGCGCCAGCAGCCTTACCGGGACAGAGATAGCCGCTTACTATAATTCACCCCTCCACTTT. This codes for CASSLTGTEIAAYYNSPLHF.

The rearrangement joins TRBV6-5 to TRBJ1-6; unclear D gene. CDR1 is MNHEY and CDR2 is SVGAGI in the germline V gene. The CDR3 has 11 amino acids. V lost 5 bases, J lost 9 bases, and 5 bases lay in between. CDR3 protein: CASSPSSPLHF. CDR3 nucleotides: TGTGCCAGCAGTCCTAGTTCACCCCTCCACTTT.

CDR3 sequence (DNA): TGTGCCAGCAGCTTAAGCGGGCGGCAGGTAAACACTGAAGCTTTCTTT. Amino acid sequence: CASSLSGRQVNTEAFF. V and J are TRBV13 and TRBJ1-1; D uncertain. CDR3 size: 16 residues. Germline V gene data show CDR1 as PRHDT and CDR2 as FYEKMQ (reference sequence). Trimming cost V 2 bases and J 2 bases, with 15 bases left between them. The full variable domain, rest sourced from reference TRBV13 and TRBJ1-1, is AAGVIQSPRHLIKEKRETATLKCYPIPRHDTVYWYQQGPGQDPQFLISFYEKMQSDKGSIPDRFSAQQFSDYHSELNMSSLELGDSALYFCASSLSGRQVNTEAFFGQGTRLTVV.

This clone was picked up one time. The chain carries TRBV5-6 and TRBJ1-1; TRBD1 might be the D (5 bases). V lost 3 bases and J 1 base, leaving 16 bases between the germline ends. There are 16 residues in the CDR3. Germline V lookup: CDR1 SGHDT, CDR2 YYEEEE. Here the CDR3 reads CASSSVGRGWNTEAFF. CDR3 nucleotide sequence: TGTGCCAGCAGCTCCGTTGGGAGGGGTTGGAACACTGAAGCTTTCTTT.

This sequence joins TRBV7-9 and TRBJ2-3, with TRBD1 identical over 9 bases. This CDR3 comprises 16 residues. The V gene's germline CDR1 is SEHNR and CDR2 FQNEAQ (reference sequence). After removal of 3 bases from V and 2 bases from J, the junction contained 6 bases not matched to a gene. Here the CDR3 DNA reads TGTGCCAGCAGCTTTGGACAGGGGCGAATCACAGATACGCAGTATTTT. It is translated as CASSFGQGRITDTQYF.

This clone was recorded a few times. The chain carries TRBV10-2 and TRBJ1-5; the D gene is possibly TRBD1 (6 bases). The CDR3 length is 15 residues. In germline, CDR1 is WSHSY, CDR2 SAAADI. Trimming stripped 7 bases from V and 1 base from J, with 14 bases between. The CDR3 loop is CASTRGAGSNQPQHF. The CDR3 DNA sequence: TGCGCCAGCACTCGGGGGGCTGGAAGCAATCAGCCCCAGCATTTT.

This chain joins TRBV10-1 and TRBJ1-2, with TRBD1 identical over 7 bases. The ends lost 2 bases at V and 8 bases at J; junction bases unmatched: 20. The V gene's germline CDR1 is WNHNN and CDR2 SYGVQD (reference sequence). The CDR3 is 18 residues long. The DNA of the CDR3 is TGCGCCAGCAGTGAGACATTACCACGAGATCAGGGGGATAGGGGCTACACCTTC. Its protein product is CASSETLPRDQGDRGYTF.

The chain recombines TRBV6-5 with TRBJ2-6, with a tentative D call TRBD2 (6 bases). CDR3 length equals 16 residues. Germline V gene sequence: CDR1 MNHEY, CDR2 SVGAGI. The V end was cut by 0 bases, the J end by 0 bases, with 6 bases between. Here the CDR3 reads CASSYSGGSGANVLTF. Here the CDR3 DNA reads TGTGCCAGCAGTTACTCGGGGGGCTCTGGGGCCAACGTCCTGACTTTC.

On this clone: One end of the junction does not line up with germline, which may come from a read error. This chain connects TRBV11-2 to TRBJ1-1; D is unclear. Germline values: CDR1 SGHAT, CDR2 FQNNGV. This CDR3 spans 13 amino acids. For the CDR3, the DNA is TGTGCCAGCAGTCCCCGGGAGAACAGTGAAGCTTTCTTT. Translation gives CASSPRENSEAFF.

This chain links TRBV4-1 with TRBJ1-2, with TRBD1 matching over 9 bases. CDR1 MGHRA and CDR2 YSYEKL come from the germline V gene. With 4 bases clipped from V and 2 bases from J, the junction kept 5 bases outside the gene matches. This CDR3 comprises 15 residues. CDR3 residues: CASSLGTGTNYGYTF. The CDR3 DNA reads as TGCGCCAGCAGCCTCGGGACAGGGACCAACTATGGCTACACCTTC.

The table lists this clone with a count of one. This chain links TRBV19 with TRBJ2-7, with D maybe TRBD2 (5 bases). CDR1 is LNHDA and CDR2 is SQIVND in the germline V gene (reference sequence). The V gene lost 8 bases and the J gene lost 6 bases, with 11 bases spanning the gap. This CDR3 contains 11 residues. In nucleotides, the CDR3 is TGTGCCAGTGGGCTAGCAGGCGAGCAGTACTTC. Translated, it gives CASGLAGEQYF.

The count of this clone is one. The rearrangement joins TRBV4-1 to TRBJ1-1; 7 bases match TRBD1. J gave up 1 base and V 6 bases, and 8 bases lay outside the gene matches. This CDR3 has 15 residues. Germline CDR1 and CDR2: MGHRA and YSYEKL. The CDR3 DNA follows: TGCGCCAGCAGTGGAATAGACAGGGCGAACACTGAAGCTTTCTTT. Its protein is CASSGIDRANTEAFF.

V usage is TRBV12-3 or TRBV12-4 and J usage is TRBJ1-2; no clear D. The ends were cut back, 2 bases at V and 7 bases at J, with 11 bases in the middle. The CDR3 is 13 residues long. The CDR3 DNA reads TGTGCCAGCAGTTTACGGGAGAGGGTTGGCTACACCTTC. This encodes CASSLRERVGYTF.

This clone came up once. The genes are TRBV9 and TRBJ2-7; D uncertain. CDR3 length: 14 residues. The V end was cut by 4 bases, the J end by 4 bases, with 15 bases between. The germline CDR1 and CDR2 sequences are SGDLS and YYNGEE. The CDR3 spells CASSPQPSVYEQYF. In DNA, the CDR3 is TGTGCCAGCAGCCCCCAACCGTCAGTTTACGAGCAGTACTTC. The whole variable domain, filled in from reference TRBV9 and TRBJ2-7, reads DSGVTQTPKHLITATGQRVTLRCSPRSGDLSVYWYQQSLDQGLQFLIQYYNGEERAKGNILERFSAQQFPDLHSELNLSSLELGDSALYFCASSPQPSVYEQYFGPGTRLTVT.

V is TRBV5-1 and J is TRBJ1-3, with 10 bases identical to TRBD1. The CDR3 sequence is 15 residues long. V lost 5 bases and J lost 2; bases outside the gene matches: 4. In germline, CDR1 is SGHRS, CDR2 YFSETQ. CDR3 in DNA: TGCGCCAGCAGACCTGACAGGGGGCCTGGAAACACCATATATTTT. As protein: CASRPDRGPGNTIYF.

The rearrangement uses TRBV7-9 and TRBJ1-4; 7 bases line up with TRBD1. In germline, CDR1 is SEHNR, CDR2 FQNEAQ (reference sequence). V gave up 3 bases and J gave up 6 bases; unmatched junction bases: 10. The CDR3 consists of 16 residues. In DNA, the CDR3 is TGTGCCAGCAGCTTGGGGGTGGCAGGGGGTGATGAAAAACTGTTTTTT. This encodes CASSLGVAGGDEKLFF.

This clone was seen a few times. The chain is built from TRBV19 and TRBJ1-1; the D gene is possibly TRBD1 (5 bases). This CDR3 spans 13 amino acids. Germline V CDR1 and CDR2: LNHDA, SQIVND (reference sequence). Trimming removed 9 bases from V and 2 bases from J, with 13 bases in between. The CDR3 spells CASSGFFNTEAFF. CDR3 coding DNA: TGTGCCAGCTCAGGGTTCTTTAACACTGAAGCTTTCTTT.